The source of this TCR beta chain is a study of CD8 T cells in Susac syndrome. Germline V gene sequence: CDR1 LGHNA, CDR2 YNFKEQ. After removal of 1 base from V and 9 bases from J, the junction contained 20 bases not matched to a gene. This CDR3 spans 18 amino acids. After extraction with the RNeasy kit, 0.5 to 1 ug of the RNA was reverse transcribed using random hexamers. TCRdb itself ran the immunoSEQ multiplex PCR reads through MiXCR, one entry per CDR3 protein. The sample contains 210,000 or so distinct CDR3 sequences, about 94% of which appear only once. The receptor was isolated from a human donor with Susac syndrome. Material for sequencing was CD4+ T cells from PBMCs. The chain recombines TRBV4-2 with TRBJ2-5, with 7 nucleotides matching TRBD2. CDR3 residues: CASSQVFLQAGEAVAQYF. The CDR3 DNA sequence: TGTGCCAGCAGCCAAGTTTTTCTCCAGGCGGGGGAGGCCGTTGCCCAGTACTTC.